This TCR beta chain was found in a study of blood T cell repertoires in COVID-19. This clone was picked up one time. The CDR3 length is 15 residues. Trimming cost V 0 bases and J 0 bases, with 8 bases left between them. Germline V gives CDR1 SGHRS, CDR2 YFSETQ. Clones were sequenced by immunoSEQ multiplex PCR, and TCRdb holds only the in-frame ones, with some missing. Of 400,000 or so clones listed, approximately 90% are singletons. Sequencing was done on a sample of PBMCs or T cells enriched from blood (not recorded which). The clonotype was recovered from a man younger than 45 who had recovered from COVID-19. The V call is TRBV5-1, the J call TRBJ2-3, with a tentative D call TRBD1 (6 bases). The CDR3, as DNA: TGCGCCAGCAGCTTGGACAGGGCTAGCACAGATACGCAGTATTTT. Protein product: CASSLDRASTDTQYF.